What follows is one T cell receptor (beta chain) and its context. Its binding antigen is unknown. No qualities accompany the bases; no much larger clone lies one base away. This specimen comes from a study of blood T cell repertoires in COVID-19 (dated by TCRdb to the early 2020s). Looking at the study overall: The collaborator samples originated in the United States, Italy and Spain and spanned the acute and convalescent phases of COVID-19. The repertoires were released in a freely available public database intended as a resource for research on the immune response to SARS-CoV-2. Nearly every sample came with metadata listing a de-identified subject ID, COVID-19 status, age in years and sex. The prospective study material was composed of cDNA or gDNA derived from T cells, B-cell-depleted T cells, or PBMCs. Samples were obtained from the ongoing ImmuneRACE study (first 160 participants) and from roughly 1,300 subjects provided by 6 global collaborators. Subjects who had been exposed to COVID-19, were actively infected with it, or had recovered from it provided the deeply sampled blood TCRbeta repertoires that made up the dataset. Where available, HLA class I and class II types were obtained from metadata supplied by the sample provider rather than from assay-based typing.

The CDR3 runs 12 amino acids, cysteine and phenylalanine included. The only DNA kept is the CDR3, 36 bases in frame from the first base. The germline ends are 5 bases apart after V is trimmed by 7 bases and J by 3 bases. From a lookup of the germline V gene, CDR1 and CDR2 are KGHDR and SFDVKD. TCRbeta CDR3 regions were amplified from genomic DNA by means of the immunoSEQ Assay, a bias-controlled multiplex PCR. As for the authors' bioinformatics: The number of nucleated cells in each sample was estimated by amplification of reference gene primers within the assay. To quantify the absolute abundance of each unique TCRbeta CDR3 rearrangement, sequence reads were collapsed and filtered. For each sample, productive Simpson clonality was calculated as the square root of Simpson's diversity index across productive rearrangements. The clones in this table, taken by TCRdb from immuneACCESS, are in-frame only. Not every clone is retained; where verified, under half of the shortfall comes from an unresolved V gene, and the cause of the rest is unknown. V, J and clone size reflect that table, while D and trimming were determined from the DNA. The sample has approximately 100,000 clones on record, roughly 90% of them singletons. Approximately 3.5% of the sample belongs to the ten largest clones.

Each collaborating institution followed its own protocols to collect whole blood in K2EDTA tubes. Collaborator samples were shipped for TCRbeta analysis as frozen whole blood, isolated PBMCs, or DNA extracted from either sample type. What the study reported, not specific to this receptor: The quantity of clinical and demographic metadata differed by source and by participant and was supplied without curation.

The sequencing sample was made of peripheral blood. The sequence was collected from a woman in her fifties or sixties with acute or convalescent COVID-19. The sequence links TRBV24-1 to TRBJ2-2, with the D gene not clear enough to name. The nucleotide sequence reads TGTGCCACCAGCGTTCACACCGGGGAGCTGTTTTTT. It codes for CATSVHTGELFF.